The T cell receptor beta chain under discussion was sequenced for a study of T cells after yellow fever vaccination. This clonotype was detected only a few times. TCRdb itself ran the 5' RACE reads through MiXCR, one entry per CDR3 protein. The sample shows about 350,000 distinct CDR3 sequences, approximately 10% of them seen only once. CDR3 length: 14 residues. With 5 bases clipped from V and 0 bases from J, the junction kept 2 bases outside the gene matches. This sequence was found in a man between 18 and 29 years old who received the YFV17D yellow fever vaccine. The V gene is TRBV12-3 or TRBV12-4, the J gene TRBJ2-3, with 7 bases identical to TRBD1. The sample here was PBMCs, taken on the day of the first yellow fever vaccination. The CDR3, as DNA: TGTGCCAGCAGTACGGGACAGAGCACAGATACGCAGTATTTT. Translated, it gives CASSTGQSTDTQYF.